This TCR beta chain was obtained from a study of T cells in Graves' hyperthyroidism and ophthalmopathy. From RNA transcripts, TCR beta CDR3 regions were amplified. The TCR CDR3 first-round RT-PCR relied on the HTBI primer set. From the multiplex PCR reads, TCRdb called clonotypes with MiXCR, one entry per CDR3 protein. The sample carries around 480,000 distinct CDR3 sequences, roughly an eighth recorded once. This clonotype was recorded a few times. Its antigen is unidentified. The CDR3 is 14 residues long. From germline, CDR1 is MNHNS and CDR2 SASEGT. Trimming shortened V by 6 bases and J by 2 bases, and 12 bases separated the two germline ends. General observations from the study: The model anticipated ophthalmopathy a median around six months pre-onset. Also found in blood were most expanded thyroid clonotypes above 0.001.

Clinical symptoms, serum thyroxine and TRAb, thyroid ultrasound and orbital computed tomography together formed the diagnostic basis. Around 10 ml of fresh peripheral blood supplied the PBMCs. This sequence joins TRBV6-1 and TRBJ2-3; no clear D. This clonotype was obtained from a woman younger than 35 with Graves' hyperthyroidism. The sample was blood. The CDR3 bases are TGTGCCAGCAGCCGTGGACCGGCCACAGATACGCAGTATTTT. It translates to CASSRGPATDTQYF.